These 23 T cell receptor beta chains were sequenced from one sample in a study of Tregs in tolerant kidney transplant recipients (dated by TCRdb to the late 2010s). To prepare the library, the immunoSEQ multiplex PCR assay was applied. As stored in TCRdb, this immuneACCESS dataset retains in-frame rearrangements with V and J assigned. A fraction of the clones does not appear; measured against another copy, unresolved V genes explain less than half of the discrepancy, and the remainder lacks a known reason. The sample table records tens of thousands of clones; around 83% of these occur just once. The top ten constitute around 4% of the sample. The material sequenced was CD4+ T cells from blood. The receptors stem from a human donor in good health.

This clone was observed once. The chain has TRBV9 and TRBJ1-3; D gene ambiguous. CDR1 is SGDLS and CDR2 is YYNGEE in the germline V gene. Between the trimmed V and J ends, which lost 5 bases and 2 bases, there was a span of 11 bases. There are 14 residues in the CDR3. CDR3 coding DNA: TGTGCCAGCAGTCCTAAGGAACCTGGAAACACCATATATTTT. Translated, it gives CASSPKEPGNTIYF.

This chain joins TRBV10-1 and TRBJ2-7, with D hard to call. This CDR3 has 14 residues. V was trimmed by 9 bases and J by 4 bases, leaving 19 bases between them. The germline V gene encodes CDR1 WNHNN and CDR2 SYGVQD (reference sequence). CDR3 DNA: TGCGCCAGGCAACTTCCGGGCCCTGGGTACGAGCAGTACTTC. It encodes CARQLPGPGYEQYF.

The CDR3 region is CASSLYNREETQYF. The DNA for the CDR3 is TGTGCCAGCAGCTTGTACAACAGGGAGGAGACCCAGTACTTC. This chain joins TRBV7-9 and TRBJ2-5; a weak D match, TRBD1 (6 bases). Trimming shortened V by 3 bases and J by 5 bases, and 13 bases separated the two germline ends. This CDR3 contains 14 residues. In germline, CDR1 is SEHNR, CDR2 FQNEAQ (reference sequence).

This chain links TRBV19 with TRBJ1-2; 8 nucleotides align to TRBD1. V gave up 6 bases and J gave up 3 bases; unmatched junction bases: 24. The CDR3 has 20 residues. Germline V gene data show CDR1 as LNHDA and CDR2 as SQIVND (reference sequence). The CDR3 DNA reads as TGTGCCAGTAGCCTCCCCGTGTTCAGGGGGCCTGGGTTTAAGGACTATGGCTACACCTTC. This codes for CASSLPVFRGPGFKDYGYTF.

Only a few counts were recorded for this clone. This chain connects TRBV9 to TRBJ2-7, with D perhaps matching TRBD1 or TRBD2 (5 bases each). The CDR3 runs to 14 residues. V dropped 0 bases and J dropped 4 bases, with 11 bases sitting between them. The germline V gene encodes CDR1 SGDLS and CDR2 YYNGEE. As DNA, the CDR3 is TGTGCCAGCAGCGTAGGAGGGGACCTATACGAGCAGTACTTC. Amino acids: CASSVGGDLYEQYF.

This clone was detected only a few times. This sequence joins TRBV5-4 and TRBJ1-2, with 7 bases lining up with TRBD1. The germline V gene encodes CDR1 SGHNT and CDR2 YYREEE (reference sequence). The CDR3 totals 15 residues. V dropped 6 bases and J dropped 2; count of bases not matched to a gene: 10. CDR3 sequence reads: CASTSRGQANYGYTF. The CDR3 nucleotides are TGTGCCAGCACCTCCCGAGGACAGGCCAACTATGGCTACACCTTC.

The CDR3, as DNA: TGTGCCAGCAGCTTAGGAGACGGAAGCGGCTACGAGCAGTACTTC. It specifies CASSLGDGSGYEQYF. The chain combines TRBV7-8 with TRBJ2-7; tentative D call: TRBD2 (5 bases). Trimming pared 1 base from V and 3 bases from J, leaving 13 bases between. CDR1 is SGHVS, CDR2 FQNEAQ, per germline. The CDR3 extends over 15 amino acids. Full variable domain (outside the CDR3, taken from reference TRBV7-8 and TRBJ2-7): GAGVSQSPRYKVAKRGQDVALRCDPISGHVSLFWYQQALGQGPEFLTYFQNEAQLDKSGLPSDRFFAERPEGSVSTLKIQRTQQEDSAVYLCASSLGDGSGYEQYFGPGTRLTVT.

The V gene is TRBV27, the J gene TRBJ2-7, with 8 bases fitting TRBD1. Trimming took 6 bases from V and 5 from J; bases not matched to a gene: 9. CDR1 is MNHEY, CDR2 SMNVEV, per germline (reference sequence). The CDR3 totals 14 residues. CDR3 sequence: CASRGTGGGHEQYF. For the CDR3, the DNA is TGTGCCAGCAGGGGGACAGGAGGAGGGCACGAGCAGTACTTC.

The V and J genes are TRBV7-9 and TRBJ1-4; D gene uncertain. The CDR3 runs to 14 residues. CDR1 and CDR2 (germline): SEHNR, FQNEAQ (reference sequence). The V end was cut by 0 bases, the J end by 3 bases, with 5 bases between. The CDR3 region is CASSLAASNEKLFF. CDR3 nucleotides: TGTGCCAGCAGCTTAGCGGCTTCTAATGAAAAACTGTTTTTT.

V is TRBV6-5 and J is TRBJ1-2, with no clear D. The CDR3 contains 12 residues. Germline CDR1 is MNHEY and CDR2 is SVGAGI. V was pared by 5 bases and J by 4 bases, with 8 bases between. CDR3 sequence reads: CASSDGVYGYTF. The CDR3, as DNA: TGTGCCAGCAGTGACGGAGTCTATGGCTACACCTTC.

Concerning this clone itself: One junction end disagrees with the germline gene, perhaps due to a read error. The CDR3 region is CASSTRTGVSHEQYF. The CDR3 DNA reads as TGCGCCAGCAGCACCCGGACAGGGGTCTCCCACGAGCAGTACTTC. This chain connects TRBV5-1 to TRBJ2-7; 9 bases line up with TRBD1. CDR3 length: 15 residues. Germline V gene lookup returns CDR1 SGHRS and CDR2 YFSETQ.

This chain links TRBV18 with TRBJ2-5; unclear D gene. The V end was cut by 3 bases, the J end by 2 bases, with 7 bases between. The CDR3 is made up of 13 amino acids. The V gene's germline CDR1 is KGHSH and CDR2 LQKENI. For the CDR3, the DNA is TGTGCCAGCTCACCCGGGCTACAAGAGACCCAGTACTTC. It is translated as CASSPGLQETQYF.

The J gene is TRBJ1-2, the V gene TRBV4-1; D remains ambiguous. This CDR3 comprises 13 residues. Looked up from germline, CDR1 is MGHRA and CDR2 is YSYEKL. The V end lost 0 bases, the J end lost 4 bases, and 6 bases lay between the germline ends. Here the CDR3 DNA reads TGCGCCAGCAGCCAAGAAACAGCCTATGGCTACACCTTC. It translates to CASSQETAYGYTF.

V and J are TRBV2 and TRBJ2-3; 11 positions agree with TRBD2. Germline V gives CDR1 SNHLY, CDR2 FYNNEI. The CDR3 contains 20 residues. V was clipped by 2 bases and J by 1 base; unmatched bases: 14. The CDR3 DNA is TGTGCCAGCAGTGAATCTCGCCTAGCGGGGGGCCTCTTGGGCACAGATACGCAGTATTTT. Its translation is CASSESRLAGGLLGTDTQYF.

The table lists this clone with a few counts. The chain uses TRBV28 and TRBJ1-2, with 10 nucleotides matching TRBD1. V dropped 7 bases and J dropped 8; count of bases not matched to a gene: 16. Per germline, CDR1 MDHEN and CDR2 SYDVKM. CDR3 size: 16 residues. The CDR3 DNA reads TGTGCCAGCACACGGGACAGGGGCGCTATAACTACGGGCTACACCTTC. Its translation is CASTRDRGAITTGYTF.

The rearrangement uses TRBV4-2 and TRBJ2-1, with TRBD2 identical over 9 bases. V shed 0 bases, J shed 8 bases, and the junction held 8 bases outside the gene matches. The CDR3 is 16 amino acids. Germline loops: CDR1 LGHNA, CDR2 YNFKEQ. The CDR3 DNA reads as TGTGCCAGCAGCCAAGAGAACCAGCGGGAGGTCTATGAGCAGTTCTTC. It yields the protein CASSQENQREVYEQFF.

V gene TRBV5-3 combines with J gene TRBJ1-2; 11 bases match TRBD1. TRBV5-3 is placed among ORFs of uncertain function. V was clipped by 10 bases and J by 5 bases; unmatched bases: 7. This CDR3 is 13 amino acids long. The CDR3 coding sequence is TGTGCCTCCCCCGGGACAGGGGGATATGGCTACACCTTC. Its protein is CASPGTGGYGYTF.

The V call is TRBV11-3, the J call TRBJ2-7, with D maybe TRBD1 (5 bases). Germline CDR1 SGHNT, CDR2 YENEEA. The ends were cut back, 1 base at V and 7 bases at J, with 11 bases in the middle. The CDR3 consists of 13 residues. The CDR3 DNA follows: TGTGCCAGCAGCTTAGCCGCCCCAGGGGAGCAGTACTTC. Encoded protein: CASSLAAPGEQYF.

This clone occurred a few times. The rearrangement links TRBV11-3 to TRBJ2-5; D is unclear. V shed 5 bases and J shed 4 bases, with 14 bases lying between them. This CDR3 comprises 14 residues. CDR1 is SGHNT, CDR2 YENEEA, per germline. In nucleotides, the CDR3 is TGTGCCAGCAGCATAGGGTCCTCTGGAGAGACCCAGTACTTC. Its translation: CASSIGSSGETQYF.

This chain uses TRBV7-8 with TRBJ2-7, with 10 bases lining up with TRBD2. V lost 5 bases to trimming and J lost 2 bases; unmatched junction nucleotides: 3. Germline V CDR1 and CDR2: SGHVS, FQNEAQ. This CDR3 comprises 14 residues. This CDR3 reads CASSRSGGAYEQYF. CDR3 nucleotides: TGTGCCAGCAGCAGGAGCGGGGGGGCCTACGAGCAGTACTTC.

This chain joins TRBV14 and TRBJ1-3; 7 positions agree with TRBD1. V lost 1 base and J lost 4; bases outside the gene matches: 7. Per the germline V gene, CDR1 is SGHDN and CDR2 is FVKESK. This CDR3 is 16 amino acids long. The CDR3 DNA reads as TGTGCCAGCAGCCAAGCCTGGGACAGTTACGGAAACACCATATATTTT. It is translated as CASSQAWDSYGNTIYF.

V gene TRBV7-7 combines with J gene TRBJ1-6, with TRBD1 identical over 7 bases. V trimming: 7 bases; J trimming: 7 bases; junction bases outside the gene matches: 13. The CDR3 contains 16 residues. Germline V CDR1 and CDR2: SSHAT, FNYEAQ (reference sequence). The CDR3 spells CASNPTGLRYNSPLHF. Here the CDR3 DNA reads TGTGCCAGCAACCCGACAGGGCTCCGTTACAATTCACCCCTCCACTTT.

The rearrangement links TRBV6-5 to TRBJ2-7, with D tentatively TRBD1 (5 bases). V shed 5 bases and J shed 1 base, with 15 bases lying between them. Germline V gene lookup returns CDR1 MNHEY and CDR2 SVGAGI. The CDR3 is 15 amino acids. In nucleotides, the CDR3 is TGTGCCAGCAGTCCCAGGCGACAGACTTCCTACGAGCAGTACTTC. Protein product: CASSPRRQTSYEQYF.